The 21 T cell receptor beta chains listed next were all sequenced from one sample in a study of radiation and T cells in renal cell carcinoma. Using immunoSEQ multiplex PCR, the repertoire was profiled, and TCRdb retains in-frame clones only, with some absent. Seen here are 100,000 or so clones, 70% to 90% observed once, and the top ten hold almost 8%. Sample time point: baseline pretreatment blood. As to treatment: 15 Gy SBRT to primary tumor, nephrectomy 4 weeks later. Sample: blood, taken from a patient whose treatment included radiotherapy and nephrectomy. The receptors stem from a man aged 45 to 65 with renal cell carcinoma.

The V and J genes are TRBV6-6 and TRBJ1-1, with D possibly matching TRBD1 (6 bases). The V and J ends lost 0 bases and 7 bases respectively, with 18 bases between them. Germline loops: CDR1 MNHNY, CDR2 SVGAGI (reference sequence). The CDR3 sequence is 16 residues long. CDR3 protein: CASSYSPKTGPYEAFF. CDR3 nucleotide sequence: TGTGCCAGCAGTTACTCGCCTAAGACAGGACCGTATGAAGCTTTCTTT.

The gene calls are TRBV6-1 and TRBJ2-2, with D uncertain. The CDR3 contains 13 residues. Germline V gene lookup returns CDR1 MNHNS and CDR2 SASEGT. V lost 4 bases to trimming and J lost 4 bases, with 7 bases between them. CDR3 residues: CASSASVTGELFF. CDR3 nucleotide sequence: TGTGCCAGCAGTGCGTCGGTCACCGGGGAGCTGTTTTTT.

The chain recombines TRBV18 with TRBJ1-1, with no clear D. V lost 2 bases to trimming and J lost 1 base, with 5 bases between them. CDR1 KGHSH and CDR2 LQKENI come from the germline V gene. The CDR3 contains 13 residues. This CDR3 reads CASSPDENTEAFF. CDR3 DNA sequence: TGTGCCAGCTCACCAGACGAGAACACTGAAGCTTTCTTT.

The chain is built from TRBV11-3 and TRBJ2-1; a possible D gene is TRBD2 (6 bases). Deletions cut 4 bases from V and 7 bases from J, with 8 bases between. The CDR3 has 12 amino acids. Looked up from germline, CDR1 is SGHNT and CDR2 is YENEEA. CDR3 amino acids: CASSSAGNEQFF. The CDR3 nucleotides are TGTGCCAGCAGCTCCGCGGGGAATGAGCAGTTCTTC.

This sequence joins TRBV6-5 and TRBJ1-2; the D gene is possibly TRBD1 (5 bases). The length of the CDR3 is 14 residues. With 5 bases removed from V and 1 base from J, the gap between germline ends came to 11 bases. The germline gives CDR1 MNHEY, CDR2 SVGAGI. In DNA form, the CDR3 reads TGTGCCAGCAGTCGTACAGGAGATAACTATGGCTACACCTTC. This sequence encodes CASSRTGDNYGYTF.

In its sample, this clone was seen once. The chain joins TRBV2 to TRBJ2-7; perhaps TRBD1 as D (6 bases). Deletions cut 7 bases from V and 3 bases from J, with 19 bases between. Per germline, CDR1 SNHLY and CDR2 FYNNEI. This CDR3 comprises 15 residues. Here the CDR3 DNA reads TGTGCCAGCATTGTAGTAAAGGGGGATCACTACGAGCAGTACTTC. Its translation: CASIVVKGDHYEQYF.

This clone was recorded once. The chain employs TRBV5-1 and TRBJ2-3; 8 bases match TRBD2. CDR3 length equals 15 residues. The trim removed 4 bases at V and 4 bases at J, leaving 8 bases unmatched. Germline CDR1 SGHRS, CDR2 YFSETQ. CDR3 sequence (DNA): TGCGCCAGCAGCGACCCGCGGGGGGCAGCAGATACGCAGTATTTT. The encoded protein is CASSDPRGAADTQYF.

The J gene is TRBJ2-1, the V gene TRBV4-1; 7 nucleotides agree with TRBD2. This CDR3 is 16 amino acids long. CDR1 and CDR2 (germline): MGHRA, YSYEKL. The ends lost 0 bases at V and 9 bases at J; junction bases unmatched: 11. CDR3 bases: TGCGCCAGCAGCCAAGATGGTCTAGCGGAGGGGCGTGAGCAGTTCTTC. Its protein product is CASSQDGLAEGREQFF.

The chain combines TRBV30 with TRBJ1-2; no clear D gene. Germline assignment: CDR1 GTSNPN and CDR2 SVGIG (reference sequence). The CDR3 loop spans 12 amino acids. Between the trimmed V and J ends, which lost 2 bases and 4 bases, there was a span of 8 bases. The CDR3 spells CAWSPHSYGYTF. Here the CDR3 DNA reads TGTGCCTGGAGTCCCCACAGCTATGGCTACACCTTC. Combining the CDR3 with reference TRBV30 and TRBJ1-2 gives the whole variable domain SQTIHQWPATLVQPVGSPLSLECTVEGTSNPNLYWYRQAAGRGLQLLFYSVGIGQISSEVPQNLSASRPQDRQFILSSKKLLLSDSGFYLCAWSPHSYGYTFGSGTRLTVV.

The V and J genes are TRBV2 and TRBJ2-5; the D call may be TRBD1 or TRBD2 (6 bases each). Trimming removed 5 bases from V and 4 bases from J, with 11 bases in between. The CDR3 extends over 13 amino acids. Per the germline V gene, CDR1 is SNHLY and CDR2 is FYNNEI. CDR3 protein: CASSLGGPETQYF. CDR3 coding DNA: TGTGCCAGCAGTCTAGGGGGGCCAGAGACCCAGTACTTC.

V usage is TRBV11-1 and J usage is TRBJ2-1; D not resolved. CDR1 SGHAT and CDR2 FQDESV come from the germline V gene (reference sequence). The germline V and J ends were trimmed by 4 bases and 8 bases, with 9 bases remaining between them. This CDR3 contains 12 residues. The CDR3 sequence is CASSSVMYEQFF. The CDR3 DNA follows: TGTGCCAGCAGCTCAGTGATGTATGAGCAGTTCTTC.

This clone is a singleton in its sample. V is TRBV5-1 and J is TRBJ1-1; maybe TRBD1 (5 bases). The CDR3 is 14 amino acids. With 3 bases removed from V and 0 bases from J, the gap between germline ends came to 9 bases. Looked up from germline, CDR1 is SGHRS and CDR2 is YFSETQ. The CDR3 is CASSSGLLNTEAFF. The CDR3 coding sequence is TGCGCCAGCAGCTCGGGACTGTTGAACACTGAAGCTTTCTTT.

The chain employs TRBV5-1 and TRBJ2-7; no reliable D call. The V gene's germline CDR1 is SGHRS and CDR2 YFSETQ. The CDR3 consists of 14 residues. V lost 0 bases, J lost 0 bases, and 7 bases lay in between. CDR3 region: CASSLDRSSYEQYF. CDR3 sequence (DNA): TGCGCCAGCAGCTTGGATCGGAGCTCCTACGAGCAGTACTTC.

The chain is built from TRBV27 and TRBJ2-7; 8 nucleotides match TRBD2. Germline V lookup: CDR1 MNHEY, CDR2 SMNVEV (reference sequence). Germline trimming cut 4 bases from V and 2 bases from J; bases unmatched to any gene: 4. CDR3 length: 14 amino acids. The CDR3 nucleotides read TGTGCCAGCAGTTCGCAGCGGGGGACCTACGAGCAGTACTTC. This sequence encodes CASSSQRGTYEQYF.

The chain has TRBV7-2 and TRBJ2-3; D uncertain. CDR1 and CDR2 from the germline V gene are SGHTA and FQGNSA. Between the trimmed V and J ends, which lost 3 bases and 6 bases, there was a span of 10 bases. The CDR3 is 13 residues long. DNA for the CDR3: TGTGCCAGCAGCTTCCCTGACGGGGATACGCAGTATTTT. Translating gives CASSFPDGDTQYF.

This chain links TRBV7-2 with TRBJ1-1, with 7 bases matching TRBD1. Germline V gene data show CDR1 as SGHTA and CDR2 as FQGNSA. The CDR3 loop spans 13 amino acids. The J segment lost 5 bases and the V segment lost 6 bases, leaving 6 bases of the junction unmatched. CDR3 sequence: CASSFPGGTEAFF. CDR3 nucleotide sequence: TGTGCCAGCAGTTTTCCAGGGGGTACTGAAGCTTTCTTT.

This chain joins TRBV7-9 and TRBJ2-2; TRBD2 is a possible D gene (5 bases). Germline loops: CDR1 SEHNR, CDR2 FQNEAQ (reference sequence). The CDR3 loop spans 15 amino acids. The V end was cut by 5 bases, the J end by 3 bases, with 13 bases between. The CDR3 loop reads CASSPRTSYTGELFF. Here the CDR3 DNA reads TGTGCCAGCAGCCCCCGGACTTCCTACACCGGGGAGCTGTTTTTT. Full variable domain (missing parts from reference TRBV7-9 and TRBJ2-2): DTGVSQNPRHKITKRGQNVTFRCDPISEHNRLYWYRQTLGQGPEFLTYFQNEAQLEKSRLLSDRFSAERPKGSFSTLEIQRTEQGDSAMYLCASSPRTSYTGELFFGEGSRLTVL.

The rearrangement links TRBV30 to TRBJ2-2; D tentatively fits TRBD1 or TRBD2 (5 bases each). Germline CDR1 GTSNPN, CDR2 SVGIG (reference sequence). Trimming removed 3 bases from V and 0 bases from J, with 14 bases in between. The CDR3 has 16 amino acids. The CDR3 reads CAWRRPGTPNTGELFF. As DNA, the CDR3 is TGTGCCTGGAGACGCCCAGGGACCCCGAACACCGGGGAGCTGTTTTTT.

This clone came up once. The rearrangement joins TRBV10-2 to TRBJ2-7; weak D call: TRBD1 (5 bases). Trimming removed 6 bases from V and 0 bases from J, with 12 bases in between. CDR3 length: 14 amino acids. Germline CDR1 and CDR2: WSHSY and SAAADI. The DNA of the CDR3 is TGCGCCAGCAGATCCTCGACAGACTCCTACGAGCAGTACTTC. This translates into CASRSSTDSYEQYF.

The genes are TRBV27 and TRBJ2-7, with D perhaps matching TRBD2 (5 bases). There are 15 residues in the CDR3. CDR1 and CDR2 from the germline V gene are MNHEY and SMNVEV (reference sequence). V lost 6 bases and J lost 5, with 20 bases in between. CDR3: CASSEGLPVFHEQYF. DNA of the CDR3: TGTGCCAGCAGCGAAGGACTCCCGGTGTTCCACGAGCAGTACTTC.

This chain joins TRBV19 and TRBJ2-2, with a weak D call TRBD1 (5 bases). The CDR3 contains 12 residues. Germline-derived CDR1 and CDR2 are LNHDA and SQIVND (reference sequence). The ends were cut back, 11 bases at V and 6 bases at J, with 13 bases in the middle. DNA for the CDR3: TGTGCCTCCAGAAGGGGTCCCGGGGAGCTGTTTTTT. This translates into CASRRGPGELFF. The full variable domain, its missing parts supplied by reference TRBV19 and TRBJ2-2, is DGGITQSPKYLFRKEGQNVTLSCEQNLNHDAMYWYRQDPGQGLRLIYYSQIVNDFQKGDIAEGYSVSREKKESFPLTVTSAQKNPTAFYLCASRRGPGELFFGEGSRLTVL.